The rows below give T cell receptor beta chains drawn from one sample of a study of T cell responses to AZD1222 COVID-19 vaccine. Measured with immunoSEQ multiplex PCR; TCRdb has only the in-frame clones, and not every one. The sample holds about 66,000 clones; 75% to 95% are singletons and the top ten take more than 6%. Source: peripheral blood, taken 28 days after the second dose of the MenACWY control vaccine. The receptors stem from an adult who received the MenACWY meningococcal vaccine as a control. CDR3s leave out the opening cysteine and the closing phenylalanine or tryptophan. D genes are given only for firm matches.

ATSRFVPGQSGNQPQH,TRBV15,TRBD1,TRBJ1-5
AWSVTRLAGGDEQF,TRBV30,TRBD2,TRBJ2-1
ASTVNYGYT,TRBV6-5,NA,TRBJ1-2
ASSYSIGSTDTQY,TRBV6-2/TRBV6-3,NA,TRBJ2-3
ASSLAGGAEQY,TRBV5-5,NA,TRBJ2-7
ASSQEQALNQPQH,TRBV4-1,NA,TRBJ1-5
ASSIADRDDQPQH,TRBV19,TRBD1,TRBJ1-5
ASSLGVGTEAF,TRBV5-1,NA,TRBJ1-1
ASSPTNYSPLH,TRBV12-3/TRBV12-4,NA,TRBJ1-6
ASKLGQTGAPLH,TRBV19,NA,TRBJ1-6
ASSQRTGAQSYEQY,TRBV4-3,TRBD1,TRBJ2-7
ASSFRDIGAF,TRBV28,NA,TRBJ1-1
AISGEQRAVNTEAF,TRBV10-3,NA,TRBJ1-1
SAVGRYEQY,TRBV20-1,NA,TRBJ2-7
ASSYEGAYEQY,TRBV6-5,NA,TRBJ2-7
ASSPGLGYT,TRBV12-3/TRBV12-4,NA,TRBJ1-2
ASSRSSYEQY,TRBV19,NA,TRBJ2-7
ASSVDQGGELF,TRBV9,NA,TRBJ2-2
ASSHAGGTDTQY,TRBV14,NA,TRBJ2-3
ATSDGAPFDEQY,TRBV24-1,NA,TRBJ2-7
ASTSPGSGYGYT,TRBV28,NA,TRBJ1-2
ASLGGGWNSGNTIY,TRBV28,NA,TRBJ1-3
ASSPQEQGAPGELF,TRBV18,TRBD1,TRBJ2-2